This T cell receptor beta chain was found in a study of cytomegalovirus exposure and HLA in healthy donors. Of note for this clone: Its antigen is currently unknown.

Germline V CDR1 and CDR2: SGHAT, FQNNGV. This CDR3 is 15 amino acids long. V shed 2 bases, J shed 6 bases, and the junction held 7 bases outside the gene matches. The PCR had 60 Vbeta and 13 Jbeta primers. Libraries were prepared by immunoSEQ multiplex PCR; TCRdb keeps only in-frame clonotypes and omits some of them. The sample has about 150,000 clones; about 85% are singletons. Study-wide results and caveats: Differences between HLA loci emerged in a later analysis of TCR association rates, with DRB1 most and HLA-C fewest. Reports indicate that TCR beta sequences accurately predicted the HLA-A and HLA-B alleles of most subjects.

Sequences were obtained from PBMCs. The chain links TRBV11-2 to TRBJ2-7; 10 nucleotides agree with TRBD1. The receptor was isolated from a woman aged 18-35 years in good health and CMV-seronegative. The DNA for the CDR3 is TGTGCCAGCAGCTTAAACCGGGACAGGGGTGGCGAGCAGTACTTC. This gives the protein CASSLNRDRGGEQYF.